The clone carrying this TCR beta chain was detected many times. Its matching antigen is unknown. These data belong to a study of human T cells and chemical hapten exposure. The study, taken as a whole, reports: Sensitizing with DPC caused no change in TCRs above 1 in 1000 frequency.

Germline CDR1 is SGHAT and CDR2 is FQNNGV. Trimming took off 4 bases at V and 2 bases at J, with 15 bases between the two ends. The CDR3 spans 16 residues. Described time point: pre-sensitization, week 0. Treatment meaning: therapeutic diphenylcyclopropenone sensitization with weekly scalp DPC. It was from unfractionated whole blood that total RNA was extracted. TCRdb reprocessed the RACE reads via MiXCR and lists one record per CDR3 protein. In the table there are about 110,000 distinct CDR3 sequences, less than 15% of which are singletons. The input for sequencing was whole blood, taken in connection with sensitization to the hapten diphenylcyclopropenone (DPC). The source is a woman in her 50s with alopecia areata. Some clones in this sample may be carry-over from other donors' samples. The J gene is TRBJ2-1, the V gene TRBV11-2; D may be TRBD1 or TRBD2 (5 bases each). CDR3 nucleotides: TGTGCCAGCAGCTCCAACATCCGAGGGGCCTACAATGAGCAGTTCTTC. It specifies CASSSNIRGAYNEQFF.